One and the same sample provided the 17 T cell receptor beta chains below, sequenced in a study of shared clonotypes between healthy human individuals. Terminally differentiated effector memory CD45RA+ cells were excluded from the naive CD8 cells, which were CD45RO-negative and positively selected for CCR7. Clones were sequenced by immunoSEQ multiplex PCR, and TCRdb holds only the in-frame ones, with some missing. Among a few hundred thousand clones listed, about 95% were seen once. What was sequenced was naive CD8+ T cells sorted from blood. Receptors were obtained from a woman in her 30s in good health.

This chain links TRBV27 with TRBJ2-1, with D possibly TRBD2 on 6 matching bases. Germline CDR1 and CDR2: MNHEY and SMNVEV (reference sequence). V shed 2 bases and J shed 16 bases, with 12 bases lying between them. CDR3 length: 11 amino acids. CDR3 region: CASSLGGIHFF. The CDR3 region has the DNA TGTGCCAGCAGTTTAGGGGGGATCCACTTCTTC.

The CDR3 spells CASSQVAVAYEQYF. In DNA form, the CDR3 reads TGTGCCAGCAGCCAAGTAGCTGTCGCGTACGAGCAGTACTTC. The chain joins TRBV16 to TRBJ2-5; D is ambiguous. The J call may be in error: the DNA end matches TRBJ2-7 better. This CDR3 comprises 14 residues. Per the germline V gene, CDR1 is KGHSY and CDR2 is FQNENV.

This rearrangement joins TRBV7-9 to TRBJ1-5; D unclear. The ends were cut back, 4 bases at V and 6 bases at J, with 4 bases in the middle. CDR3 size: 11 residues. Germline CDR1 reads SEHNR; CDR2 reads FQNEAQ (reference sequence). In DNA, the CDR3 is TGTGCCAGCAGCTACGGTCAGCCCCAGCATTTT. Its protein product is CASSYGQPQHF.

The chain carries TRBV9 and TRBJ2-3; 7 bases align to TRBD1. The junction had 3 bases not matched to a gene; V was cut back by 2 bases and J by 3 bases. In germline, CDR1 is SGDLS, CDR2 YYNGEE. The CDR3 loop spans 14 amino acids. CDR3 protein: CASSVQGVTDTQYF. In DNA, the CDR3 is TGTGCCAGCAGCGTGCAGGGGGTTACAGATACGCAGTATTTT. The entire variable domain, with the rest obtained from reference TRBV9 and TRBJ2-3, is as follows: DSGVTQTPKHLITATGQRVTLRCSPRSGDLSVYWYQQSLDQGLQFLIQYYNGEERAKGNILERFSAQQFPDLHSELNLSSLELGDSALYFCASSVQGVTDTQYFGPGTRLTVL.

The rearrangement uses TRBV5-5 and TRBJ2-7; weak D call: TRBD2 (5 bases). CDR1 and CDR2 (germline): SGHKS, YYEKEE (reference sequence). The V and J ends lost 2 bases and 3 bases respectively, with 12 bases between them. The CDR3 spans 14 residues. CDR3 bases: TGTGCCAGCAGCTTTGAAGGTAGCGACTACGAGCAGTACTTC. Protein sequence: CASSFEGSDYEQYF.

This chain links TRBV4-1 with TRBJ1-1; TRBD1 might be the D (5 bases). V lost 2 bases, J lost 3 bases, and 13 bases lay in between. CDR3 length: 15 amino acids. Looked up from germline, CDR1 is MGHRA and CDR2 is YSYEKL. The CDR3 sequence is CASSQSDRLYTEAFF. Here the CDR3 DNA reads TGCGCCAGCAGCCAATCCGACAGATTGTACACTGAAGCTTTCTTT.

The CDR3 DNA reads TGTGCCAGCAGCCCCCCGGTTGGGACAGGGGAAACCTCTGGAAACACCATATATTTT. This codes for CASSPPVGTGETSGNTIYF. The chain combines TRBV7-9 with TRBJ1-3, with 10 positions matching TRBD1. Trimming removed 5 bases from V and 0 bases from J; junction bases left unmatched: 13. Germline CDR1 reads SEHNR; CDR2 reads FQNEAQ (reference sequence). The CDR3 totals 19 residues.

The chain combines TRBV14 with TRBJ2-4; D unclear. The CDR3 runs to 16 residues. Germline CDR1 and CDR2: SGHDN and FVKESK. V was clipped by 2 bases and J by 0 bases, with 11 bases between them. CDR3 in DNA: TGTGCCAGCAGCCAATCCTCAACTCTAGCCAAAAACATTCAGTACTTC. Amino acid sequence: CASSQSSTLAKNIQYF.

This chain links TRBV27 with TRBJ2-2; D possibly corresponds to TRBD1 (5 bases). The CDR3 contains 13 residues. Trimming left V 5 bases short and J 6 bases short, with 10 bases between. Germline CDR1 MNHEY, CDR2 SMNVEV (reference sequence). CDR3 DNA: TGTGCCAGCAGTCCCCAGGGCGCCGGGGAGCTGTTTTTT. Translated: CASSPQGAGELFF.

The CDR3 DNA is TGTGCCAGCAGTAGGAGGGGGACCCCCTACGAGCAGTACTTC. Protein product: CASSRRGTPYEQYF. V gene TRBV27 combines with J gene TRBJ2-7; either TRBD1 or TRBD2 may fit D (6 bases each). Germline assignment: CDR1 MNHEY and CDR2 SMNVEV (reference sequence). V was cut by 5 bases and J by 2 bases, with 13 bases left in between. The CDR3 is made up of 14 amino acids.

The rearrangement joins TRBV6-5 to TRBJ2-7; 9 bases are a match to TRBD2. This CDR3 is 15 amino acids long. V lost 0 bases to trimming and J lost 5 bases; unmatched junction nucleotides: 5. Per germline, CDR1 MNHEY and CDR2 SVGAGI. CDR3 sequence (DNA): TGTGCCAGCAGTTACTCGGGCCTAGCGGGAAACGAGCAGTACTTC. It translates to CASSYSGLAGNEQYF.

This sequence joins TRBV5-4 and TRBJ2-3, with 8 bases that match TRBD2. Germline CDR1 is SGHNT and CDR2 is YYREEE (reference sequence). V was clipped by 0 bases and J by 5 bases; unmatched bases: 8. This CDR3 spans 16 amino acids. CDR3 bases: TGTGCCAGCAGCTTGGGTCCGGGAGGGCTCAGAGATACGCAGTATTTT. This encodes CASSLGPGGLRDTQYF.

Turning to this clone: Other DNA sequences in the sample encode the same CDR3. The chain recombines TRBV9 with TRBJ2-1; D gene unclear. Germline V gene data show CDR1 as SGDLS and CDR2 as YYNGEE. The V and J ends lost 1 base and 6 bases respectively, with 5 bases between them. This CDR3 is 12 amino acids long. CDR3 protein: CASSVSGNEQFF. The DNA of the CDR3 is TGTGCCAGCAGCGTATCGGGCAATGAGCAGTTCTTC.

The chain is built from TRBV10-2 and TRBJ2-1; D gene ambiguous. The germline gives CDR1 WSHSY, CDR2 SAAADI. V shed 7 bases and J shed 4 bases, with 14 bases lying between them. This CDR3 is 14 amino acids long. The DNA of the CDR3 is TGCGCCAGCAATGTGGAGACCCGATACAATGAGCAGTTCTTC. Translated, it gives CASNVETRYNEQFF.

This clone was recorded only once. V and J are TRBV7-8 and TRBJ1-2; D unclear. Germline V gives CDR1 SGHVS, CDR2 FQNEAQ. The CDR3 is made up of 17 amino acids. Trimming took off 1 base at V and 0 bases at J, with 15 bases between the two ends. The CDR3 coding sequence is TGTGCCAGCAGCTTAGTGGACCCCGTGGTAGCTAACTATGGCTACACCTTC. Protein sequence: CASSLVDPVVANYGYTF.

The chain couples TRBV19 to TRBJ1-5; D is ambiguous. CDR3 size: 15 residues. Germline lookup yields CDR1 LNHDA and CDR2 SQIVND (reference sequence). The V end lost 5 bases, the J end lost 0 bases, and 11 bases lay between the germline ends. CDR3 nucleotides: TGTGCCAGTAGTCCAGGTACACTTAGCAATCAGCCCCAGCATTTT. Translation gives CASSPGTLSNQPQHF.

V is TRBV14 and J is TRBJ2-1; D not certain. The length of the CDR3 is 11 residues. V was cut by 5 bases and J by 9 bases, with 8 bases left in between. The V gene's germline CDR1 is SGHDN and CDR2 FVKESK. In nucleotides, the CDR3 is TGTGCCAGCAGCGCAGGAGCTGAGCAGTTCTTC. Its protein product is CASSAGAEQFF.